This T cell receptor (beta chain) emerged from a study of cytomegalovirus exposure and HLA in healthy donors. V trimming: 5 bases; J trimming: 3 bases; junction bases outside the gene matches: 3. The CDR3 runs to 15 residues. Germline V gives CDR1 LNHDA, CDR2 SQIVND (reference sequence). Overall study findings and caveats: Serostatus for CMV was the only available immune exposure information. The later analysis indicated that the majority of CMV-associated TCR beta chains appeared HLA-restricted.

About this clone itself: The antigen remains undetermined.

Amplification used 60 Vbeta primers and 13 Jbeta primers. Here immunoSEQ multiplex PCR was the method, and the copy in TCRdb shows in-frame clones only, minus some. The sample is made up of 150,000 to 200,000 clones, and the top ten hold roughly 1.9% of it. The sample consisted of PBMCs. The rearrangement joins TRBV19 to TRBJ2-1, with 11 positions matching TRBD1. The clonotype comes from a man under 40 in good health and CMV-seronegative. CDR3 DNA: TGTGCCAGTAGTTACGGGACAGGGGGCTACAATGAGCAGTTCTTC. It encodes CASSYGTGGYNEQFF.